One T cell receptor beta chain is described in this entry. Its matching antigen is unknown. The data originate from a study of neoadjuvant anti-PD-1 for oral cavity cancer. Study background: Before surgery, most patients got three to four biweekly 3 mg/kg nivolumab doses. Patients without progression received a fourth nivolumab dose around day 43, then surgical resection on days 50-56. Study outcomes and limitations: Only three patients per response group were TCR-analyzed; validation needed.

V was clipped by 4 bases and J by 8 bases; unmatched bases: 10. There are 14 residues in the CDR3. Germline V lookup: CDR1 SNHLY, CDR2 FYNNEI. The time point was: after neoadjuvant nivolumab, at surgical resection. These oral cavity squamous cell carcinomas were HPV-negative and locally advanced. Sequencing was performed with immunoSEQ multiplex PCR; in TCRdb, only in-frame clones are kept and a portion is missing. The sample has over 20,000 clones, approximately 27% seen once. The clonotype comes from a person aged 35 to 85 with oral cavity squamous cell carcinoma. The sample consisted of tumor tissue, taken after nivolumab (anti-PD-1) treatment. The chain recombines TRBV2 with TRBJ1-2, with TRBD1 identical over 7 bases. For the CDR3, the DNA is TGTGCCAGCAGTGGACAGGGTCGGATTTGGGGCTACACCTTC. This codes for CASSGQGRIWGYTF. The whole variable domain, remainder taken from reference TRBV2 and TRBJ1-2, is EPEVTQTPSHQVTQMGQEVILRCVPISNHLYFYWYRQILGQKVEFLVSFYNNEISEKSEIFDDQFSVERPDGSNFTLKIRSTKLEDSAMYFCASSGQGRIWGYTFGSGTRLTVV.